One and the same sample provided the 20 T cell receptor beta chains below, sequenced in a study of T cell changes during pregnancy in multiple sclerosis. Using immunoSEQ multiplex PCR, the repertoire was profiled, and TCRdb retains in-frame clones only, with some absent. In the table there are more than 45,000 clones, about 90% of which are singletons. Specimen: CD4+ T cells from peripheral blood mononuclear cells, collected after pregnancy. The receptors come from a female donor with multiple sclerosis, enrolled in a pregnancy study.

This chain uses TRBV2 with TRBJ1-5; D is unresolved. The germline V gene has CDR1 SNHLY and CDR2 FYNNEI. The CDR3 runs 15 residues. V was trimmed by 4 bases and J by 1 base, leaving 11 bases between them. The CDR3 DNA reads as TGTGCCAGCAGTGGGTGGGCTGTGAGCAATCAGCCCCAGCATTTT. Translated: CASSGWAVSNQPQHF.

This clone was counted a few times. This chain uses TRBV28 with TRBJ1-1; D is uncertain. The CDR3 is 10 residues long. Germline V gives CDR1 MDHEN, CDR2 SYDVKM. V lost 7 bases, J lost 5 bases, and 5 bases lay in between. The CDR3 loop is CASIETEAFF. Written as DNA, the CDR3 is TGTGCCAGCATCGAGACTGAAGCTTTCTTT.

The chain joins TRBV7-2 to TRBJ2-5; 10 bases line up with TRBD1. The CDR3 totals 14 residues. V trimming: 6 bases; J trimming: 4 bases; junction bases outside the gene matches: 5. Germline CDR1 SGHTA, CDR2 FQGNSA. The CDR3 region is CASRTGGGRETQYF. The CDR3 DNA sequence: TGTGCCAGCAGGACAGGGGGCGGGCGAGAGACCCAGTACTTC.

CDR3 sequence: CASSNTGGRTEAFF. The CDR3 bases are TGTGCCAGCAGTAATACAGGGGGCCGCACTGAAGCTTTCTTT. This chain links TRBV2 with TRBJ1-1, with 9 bases matching TRBD1. The V and J ends lost 5 bases and 4 bases, in that order; junction bases with no gene match: 5. Germline CDR1 is SNHLY and CDR2 is FYNNEI. CDR3 length: 14 residues.

The chain uses TRBV19 and TRBJ2-5; D possibly corresponds to TRBD1 (6 bases). V shed 5 bases and J shed 4 bases, with 14 bases lying between them. CDR1 and CDR2 from the germline V gene are LNHDA and SQIVND (reference sequence). The CDR3 is 14 amino acids. CDR3 amino acids: CASSLTGSGETQYF. The CDR3, as DNA: TGTGCCAGTAGTCTTACAGGGTCGGGAGAGACCCAGTACTTC.

This chain joins TRBV2 and TRBJ2-4; no clear D. The germline V gene has CDR1 SNHLY and CDR2 FYNNEI. The CDR3 sequence is 13 residues long. Trimming stripped 4 bases from V and 2 bases from J, with 6 bases between. CDR3 DNA sequence: TGTGCCAGCAGTGCAGGTACCAAAAACATTCAGTACTTC. It codes for CASSAGTKNIQYF.

J is TRBJ1-2 and V is TRBV25-1, with a tentative D call TRBD1 (6 bases). Trimming cost V 7 bases and J 10 bases, with 16 bases left between them. CDR1 is MGHDK and CDR2 is SYGVNS in the germline V gene. CDR3 size: 12 residues. The CDR3 DNA is TGTGCCAGCACCCAAAACAGGGTTGACTACACCTTC. It yields the protein CASTQNRVDYTF.

This clone was seen once. This sequence joins TRBV18 and TRBJ1-1; D might be TRBD1 (6 bases). Trimming shortened V by 8 bases and J by 0 bases, and 13 bases separated the two germline ends. The V gene's germline CDR1 is KGHSH and CDR2 LQKENI. This CDR3 is 14 amino acids long. Written as DNA, the CDR3 is TGTGCCAGCGCACTTACAGGGATGAACACTGAAGCTTTCTTT. Protein sequence: CASALTGMNTEAFF.

This chain links TRBV5-6 with TRBJ2-1, with D possibly being TRBD2 (7 bases). The ends were cut back, 6 bases at V and 4 bases at J, with 23 bases in the middle. The CDR3 extends over 17 amino acids. Germline values: CDR1 SGHDT, CDR2 YYEEEE. CDR3 protein: CASTRGLAGVGYNEQFF. The DNA for the CDR3 is TGTGCCAGCACCAGGGGTCTCGCGGGAGTGGGTTACAATGAGCAGTTCTTC.

V and J are TRBV12-5 and TRBJ1-1; D possibly corresponds to TRBD1 (6 bases). The CDR3 is 14 residues long. The germline V and J ends were trimmed by 4 bases and 0 bases, with 9 bases remaining between them. From germline, CDR1 is LGHNT and CDR2 FRNRAP. Here the CDR3 reads CASGWTAMNTEAFF. CDR3 in DNA: TGTGCTAGTGGTTGGACAGCCATGAACACTGAAGCTTTCTTT.

The rearrangement links TRBV7-8 to TRBJ1-4; 9 bases are a match to TRBD1. Germline V lookup: CDR1 SGHVS, CDR2 FQNEAQ. V lost 5 bases to trimming and J lost 7 bases; unmatched junction nucleotides: 5. The CDR3 sequence is 14 residues long. CDR3: CASSQQGALEKLFF. The DNA for the CDR3 is TGTGCCAGCAGCCAACAGGGGGCCCTTGAAAAACTGTTTTTT.

The V call is TRBV6-1, the J call TRBJ2-7, with TRBD1 identical over 11 bases. The CDR3 contains 14 residues. CDR1 and CDR2 from the germline V gene are MNHNS and SASEGT. J gave up 2 bases and V 8 bases, and 5 bases lay outside the gene matches. CDR3 sequence reads: CASRGTGGTYEQYF. Here the CDR3 DNA reads TGTGCCAGCCGGGGGACAGGGGGGACCTACGAGCAGTACTTC.

This clone showed up just a few times. This chain connects TRBV4-1 to TRBJ1-1; tentatively, D is TRBD1 (5 bases). Germline CDR1 MGHRA, CDR2 YSYEKL. There are 14 residues in the CDR3. Deletions cut 2 bases from V and 2 bases from J, with 9 bases between. The DNA of the CDR3 is TGCGCCAGCAGCCAATTCAGGGCAAACACTGAAGCTTTCTTT. Its protein product is CASSQFRANTEAFF.

The rearrangement links TRBV7-2 to TRBJ2-5, with 10 bases matching TRBD1. Germline V gene data show CDR1 as SGHTA and CDR2 as FQGNSA. The junction had 2 bases not matched to a gene; V was cut back by 4 bases and J by 3 bases. The CDR3 extends over 14 amino acids. The chain's CDR3 is CASSWGTGEETQYF. CDR3 DNA sequence: TGTGCCAGCAGCTGGGGGACAGGGGAAGAGACCCAGTACTTC.

This chain connects TRBV7-2 to TRBJ2-7; D remains ambiguous. CDR1 and CDR2 from the germline V gene are SGHTA and FQGNSA. CDR3 length: 12 residues. Trimming cost V 4 bases and J 1 base, with 5 bases left between them. CDR3 sequence reads: CASSSRSYEQYF. CDR3 sequence (DNA): TGTGCCAGCAGCTCCAGATCCTACGAGCAGTACTTC.

The chain couples TRBV11-3 to TRBJ1-3; D is uncertain. Germline values: CDR1 SGHNT, CDR2 YENEEA. Trimming stripped 3 bases from V and 3 bases from J, with 15 bases between. This CDR3 contains 16 residues. CDR3 nucleotide sequence: TGTGCCAGCAGCTTCGAAGACTCAGCTCTTGGAAACACCATATATTTT. Its translation is CASSFEDSALGNTIYF.

This clone was detected only once. The rearrangement links TRBV18 to TRBJ2-1, with TRBD2 matching over 7 bases. The germline V gene encodes CDR1 KGHSH and CDR2 LQKENI. This CDR3 spans 15 amino acids. V lost 3 bases, J lost 5 bases, and 7 bases stayed unmatched. The CDR3 loop is CASSPGGSRDNEQFF. Here the CDR3 DNA reads TGTGCCAGCTCACCGGGCGGGAGTCGAGACAATGAGCAGTTCTTC.

This clone was detected only a few times. The chain joins TRBV19 to TRBJ2-4, with 7 bases that match TRBD1. Per germline, CDR1 LNHDA and CDR2 SQIVND (reference sequence). V shed 5 bases, J shed 0 bases, and the junction held 10 bases outside the gene matches. CDR3 length equals 17 residues. The CDR3 DNA reads TGTGCCAGTAGTGGACGTGGGACAGCGCTAGCCAAAAACATTCAGTACTTC. Encoded protein: CASSGRGTALAKNIQYF.

This chain uses TRBV28 with TRBJ1-5; tentative D call: TRBD1 (5 bases). The V gene's germline CDR1 is MDHEN and CDR2 SYDVKM. The V and J ends lost 6 bases and 4 bases respectively, with 19 bases between them. This CDR3 spans 16 amino acids. The CDR3 DNA reads as TGTGCCAGCAGAACCTTGACAGTTTTAAAGAATCAGCCCCAGCATTTT. Its translation: CASRTLTVLKNQPQHF.

The V call is TRBV11-3, the J call TRBJ2-1, with a weak D call TRBD1 (6 bases). V lost 5 bases and J 9 bases, leaving 14 bases between the germline ends. The CDR3 is 13 amino acids. Germline V gives CDR1 SGHNT, CDR2 YENEEA. The CDR3 is CASSRQGPAEQFF. CDR3 nucleotide sequence: TGTGCCAGCAGCCGGCAGGGGCCGGCTGAGCAGTTCTTC.